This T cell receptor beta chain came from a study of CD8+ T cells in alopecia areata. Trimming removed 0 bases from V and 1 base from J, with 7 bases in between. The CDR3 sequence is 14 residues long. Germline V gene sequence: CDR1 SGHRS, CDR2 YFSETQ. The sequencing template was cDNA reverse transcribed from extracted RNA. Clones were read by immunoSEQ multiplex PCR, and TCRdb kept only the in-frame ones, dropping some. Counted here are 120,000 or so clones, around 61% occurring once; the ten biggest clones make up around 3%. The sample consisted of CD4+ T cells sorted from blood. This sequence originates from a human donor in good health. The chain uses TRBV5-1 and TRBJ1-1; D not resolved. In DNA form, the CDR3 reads TGCGCCAGCAGCTTGGATGCGGCGAACACTGAAGCTTTCTTT. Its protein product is CASSLDAANTEAFF. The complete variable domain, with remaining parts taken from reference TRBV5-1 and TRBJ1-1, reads KAGVTQTPRYLIKTRGQQVTLSCSPISGHRSVSWYQQTPGQGLQFLFEYFSETQRNKGNFPGRFSGRQFSNSRSEMNVSTLELGDSALYLCASSLDAANTEAFFGQGTRLTVV.